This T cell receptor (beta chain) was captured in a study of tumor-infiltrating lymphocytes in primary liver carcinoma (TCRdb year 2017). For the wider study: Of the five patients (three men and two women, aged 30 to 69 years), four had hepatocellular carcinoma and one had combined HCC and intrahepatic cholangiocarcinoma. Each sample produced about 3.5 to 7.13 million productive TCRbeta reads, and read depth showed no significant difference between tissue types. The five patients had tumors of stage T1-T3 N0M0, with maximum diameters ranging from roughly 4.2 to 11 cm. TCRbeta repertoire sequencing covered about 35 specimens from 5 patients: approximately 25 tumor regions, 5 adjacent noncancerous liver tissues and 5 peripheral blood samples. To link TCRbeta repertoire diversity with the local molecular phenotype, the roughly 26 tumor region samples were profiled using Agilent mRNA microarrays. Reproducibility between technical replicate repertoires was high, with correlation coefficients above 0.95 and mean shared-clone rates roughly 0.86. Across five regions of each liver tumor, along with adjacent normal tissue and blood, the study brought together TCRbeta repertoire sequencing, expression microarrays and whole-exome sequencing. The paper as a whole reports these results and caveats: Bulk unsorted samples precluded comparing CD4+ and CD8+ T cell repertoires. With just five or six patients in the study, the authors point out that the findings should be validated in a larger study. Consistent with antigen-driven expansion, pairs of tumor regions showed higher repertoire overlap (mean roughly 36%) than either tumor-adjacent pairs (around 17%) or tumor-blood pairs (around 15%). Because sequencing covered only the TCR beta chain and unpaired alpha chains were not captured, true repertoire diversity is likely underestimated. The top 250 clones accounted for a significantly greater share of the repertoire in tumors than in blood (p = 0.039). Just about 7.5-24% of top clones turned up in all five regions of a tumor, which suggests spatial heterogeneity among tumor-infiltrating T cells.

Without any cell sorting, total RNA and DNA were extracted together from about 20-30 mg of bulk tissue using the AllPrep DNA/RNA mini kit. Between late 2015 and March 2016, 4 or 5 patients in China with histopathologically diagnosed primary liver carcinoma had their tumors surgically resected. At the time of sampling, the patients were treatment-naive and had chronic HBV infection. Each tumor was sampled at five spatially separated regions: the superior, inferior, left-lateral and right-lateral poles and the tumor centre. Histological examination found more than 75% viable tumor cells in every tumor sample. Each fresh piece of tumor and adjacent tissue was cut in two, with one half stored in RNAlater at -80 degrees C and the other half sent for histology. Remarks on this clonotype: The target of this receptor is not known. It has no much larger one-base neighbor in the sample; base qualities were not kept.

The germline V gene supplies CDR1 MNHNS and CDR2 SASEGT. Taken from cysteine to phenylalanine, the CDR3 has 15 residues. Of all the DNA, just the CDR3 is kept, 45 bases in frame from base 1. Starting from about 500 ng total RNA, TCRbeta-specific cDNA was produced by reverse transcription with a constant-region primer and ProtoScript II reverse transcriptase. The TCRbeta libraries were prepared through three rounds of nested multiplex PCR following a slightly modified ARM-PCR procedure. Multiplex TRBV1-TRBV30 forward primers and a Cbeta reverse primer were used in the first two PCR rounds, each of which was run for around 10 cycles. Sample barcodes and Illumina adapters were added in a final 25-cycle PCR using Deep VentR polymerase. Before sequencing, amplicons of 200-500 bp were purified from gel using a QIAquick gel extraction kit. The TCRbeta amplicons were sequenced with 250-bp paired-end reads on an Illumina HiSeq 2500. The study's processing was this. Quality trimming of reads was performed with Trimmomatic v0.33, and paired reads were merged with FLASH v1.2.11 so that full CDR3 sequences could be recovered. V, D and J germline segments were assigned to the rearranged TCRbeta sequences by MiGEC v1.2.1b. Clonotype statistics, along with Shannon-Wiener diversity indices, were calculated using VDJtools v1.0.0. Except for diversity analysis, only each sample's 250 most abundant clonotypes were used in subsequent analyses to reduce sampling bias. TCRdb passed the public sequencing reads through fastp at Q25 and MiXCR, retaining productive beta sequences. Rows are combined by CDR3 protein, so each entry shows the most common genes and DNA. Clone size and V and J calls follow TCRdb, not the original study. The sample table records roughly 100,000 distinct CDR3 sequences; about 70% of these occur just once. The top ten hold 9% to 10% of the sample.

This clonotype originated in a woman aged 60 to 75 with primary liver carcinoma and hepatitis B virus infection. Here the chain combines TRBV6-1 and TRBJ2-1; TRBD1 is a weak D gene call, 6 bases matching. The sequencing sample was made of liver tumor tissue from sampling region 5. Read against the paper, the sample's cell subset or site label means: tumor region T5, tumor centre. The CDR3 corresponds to CVRGREAGDYNEQFF. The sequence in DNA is TGTGTCAGGGGACGAGAGGCGGGTGACTACAATGAGCAGTTCTTC.